The T cell receptor beta chain under discussion was sequenced for a study of blood T cell repertoires in COVID-19. The overall study: Samples of COVID-19 (acute and convalescent) were obtained from the United States, Italy and Spain. Sources were T cells, B-cell-depleted T cells, or PBMCs; the material itself was cDNA or gDNA.

The CDR3 runs 16 residues. In germline, CDR1 is SGHVS, CDR2 FNYEAQ. V shed 1 base and J 5 bases; nucleotides not matched to a gene: 2. In the study's own analysis: Estimates of nucleated cell counts were drawn from the amplification of reference gene primers. Libraries were prepared by immunoSEQ multiplex PCR; TCRdb keeps only in-frame clonotypes and omits some of them. The DNA gave D and trimming, while V, J and clone size come from that table. The sample records under 300,000 clones, 75% to 85% being singletons. Sequenced material: peripheral blood. J is TRBJ2-1 and V is TRBV7-6, with 13 bases fitting TRBD2. This clonotype originated in a human donor in a cohort sampled during active COVID-19. The CDR3 loop reads CASSLGLAGGNNEQFF. CDR3 coding DNA: TGTGCCAGCAGCTTAGGACTAGCGGGAGGTAACAATGAGCAGTTCTTC. Filled out from reference TRBV7-6 and TRBJ2-1, the complete variable domain reads GAGVSQSPRYKVTKRGQDVALRCDPISGHVSLYWYRQALGQGPEFLTYFNYEAQQDKSGLPNDRFSAERPEGSISTLTIQRTEQRDSAMYRCASSLGLAGGNNEQFFGPGTRLTVL.